This is a list of T cell receptor beta chains from one sample in a study of blood T cell repertoires in COVID-19. Assay: immunoSEQ multiplex PCR; the TCRdb copy retains only in-frame clones and omits some. This table holds 150,000 to 200,000 clones, 89% found once. Sequenced input: PBMCs or T cells enriched from blood (not recorded which). Source of these receptors: a woman under 30 who had recovered from COVID-19. The CDR3 runs from the conserved cysteine through the conserved F or W. A D gene is named only where the DNA matches it firmly. A row's size may be missing; if present it is once, few, many or a size class.

J,size,length,D,V,CDR3,DNA
TRBJ2-1,-,16,TRBD2,TRBV3-1/TRBV3-2,CASSQEGLAAYNEQFF,TGTGCCAGCAGCCAAGAGGGACTAGCGGCCTACAATGAGCAGTTCTTC
TRBJ2-1,-,15,-,TRBV11-1,CASTQGREGSYEQFF,TGTGCCAGCACCCAGGGGAGGGAGGGCTCCTATGAGCAGTTCTTC
TRBJ2-1,-,14,-,TRBV2,CASSDHTGNNEQFF,TGTGCCAGCAGCGACCATACAGGAAATAATGAGCAGTTCTTC
TRBJ2-2,-,15,TRBD2,TRBV6-4,CASSPSGAGTGELFF,TGTGCCAGCAGTCCCAGCGGGGCAGGGACCGGGGAGCTGTTTTTT
TRBJ2-1,-,17,TRBD1,TRBV4-1,CASSQTRDRGGYNEQFF,TGCGCCAGCAGCCAAACAAGGGACAGGGGGGGCTACAATGAGCAGTTCTTC
TRBJ2-1,-,13,TRBD2,TRBV7-9,CASSPRGGIGQFF,TGTGCCAGCAGCCCCCGGGGGGGCATTGGGCAGTTCTTC
TRBJ2-3,-,14,TRBD2,TRBV29-1,CSAPGEGNTDTQYF,TGCAGCGCCCCGGGGGAGGGGAATACAGATACGCAGTATTTT
TRBJ2-7,-,13,-,TRBV4-2,CASSQGPASEQYF,TGTGCCAGCAGCCAGGGGCCGGCCTCCGAGCAGTACTTC
TRBJ1-6,-,11,-,TRBV7-2,CASSFNLPLHF,TGTGCCAGCAGCTTCAATTTACCCCTCCACTTT
TRBJ1-3,-,18,TRBD1,TRBV28,CASGWGKHRTGGRNTIYF,TGTGCCAGTGGATGGGGGAAACATCGGACAGGAGGACGAAACACCATATATTTT
TRBJ2-4,-,12,-,TRBV21-1,CASSPLAHIQYF,TGTGCCAGCAGCCCTCTAGCGCACATTCAGTACTTC
TRBJ2-1,-,14,TRBD2,TRBV4-1,CASSQRAGGVREFF,TGCGCCAGCAGCCAAAGAGCGGGAGGGGTCCGGGAGTTCTTC
TRBJ2-1,-,15,TRBD2,TRBV7-9,CASSLLARRREGQFF,TGTGCCAGCAGCTTACTTGCCCGGCGGCGGGAGGGCCAGTTCTTC
TRBJ2-1,-,14,TRBD2,TRBV5-1,CATKRTSSLNEQFF,TGCGCCACAAAAAGGACTAGCTCCCTGAATGAGCAGTTCTTC
TRBJ1-2,-,18,TRBD1,TRBV28,CASSPSRVRTGAGYGYTF,TGTGCCAGCAGCCCTTCTCGCGTCCGGACAGGGGCGGGGTATGGCTACACCTTC
TRBJ2-7,-,16,TRBD2,TRBV7-6,CASSLESAGDSYEQYF,TGTGCCAGCAGCTTAGAATCAGCGGGAGACTCCTACGAGCAGTACTTC
TRBJ2-3,-,16,TRBD2,TRBV13,CASSLRTSGSPDTQYF,TGTGCCAGCAGCCTTCGGACTAGCGGGAGCCCAGATACGCAGTATTTT
TRBJ2-5,-,12,-,TRBV3-1/TRBV3-2,CASSQVGETQYF,TGTGCCAGCAGCCAAGTGGGCGAGACCCAGTACTTC
TRBJ2-1,-,16,-,TRBV20-1,CSASGVDLPSYNEQFF,TGCAGTGCTAGTGGTGTGGACTTGCCCTCCTACAATGAGCAGTTCTTC
TRBJ1-2,-,16,TRBD1,TRBV28,CASSLTAGQGAIGYTF,TGTGCCAGCAGCCTTACCGCGGGACAGGGGGCTATTGGCTACACCTTC
TRBJ1-3,-,16,-,TRBV10-3,CAISESRGASGNTIYF,TGTGCCATCAGTGAGTCAAGGGGTGCTAGTGGAAACACCATATATTTT
TRBJ2-7,-,16,-,TRBV7-2,CASSYPGVGELYEQYF,TGTGCCAGCAGCTACCCGGGGGTAGGGGAACTTTACGAGCAGTACTTC
TRBJ1-2,-,14,-,TRBV10-3,CAISESAPRRGYTF,TGTGCCATCAGTGAGTCGGCCCCGAGGAGAGGCTACACCTTC
TRBJ2-7,-,17,-,TRBV27,CASSKSGFRGLFYEQYF,TGTGCCAGCAGTAAATCGGGGTTTAGAGGCCTATTCTACGAGCAGTACTTC
TRBJ2-1,-,15,TRBD2,TRBV10-3,CAIRPASGTYNEQFF,TGTGCCATCAGGCCAGCTAGCGGGACCTACAATGAGCAGTTCTTC
TRBJ1-5,-,13,-,TRBV7-8,CASSSAFNQPQHF,TGTGCCAGCAGCTCAGCCTTCAATCAGCCCCAGCATTTT
TRBJ1-6,-,16,-,TRBV3-1/TRBV3-2,CASSQGRAGGRSPLHF,TGTGCCAGCAGCCAAGGACGGGCGGGCGGAAGGTCACCCCTCCACTTT
TRBJ2-5,-,15,TRBD1,TRBV9,CASSAMGQGVETQYF,TGTGCCAGCAGCGCCATGGGACAGGGGGTGGAGACCCAGTACTTC
TRBJ2-3,once,15,TRBD1,TRBV28,CASSLIRGLPDTQYF,TGTGCCAGCAGTTTAATCAGGGGGCTGCCAGATACGCAGTATTTT
TRBJ2-3,-,16,TRBD2,TRBV4-3,CASSQRASGRSDTQYF,TGCGCCAGCAGCCAACGGGCTAGCGGGAGGTCAGATACGCAGTATTTT
TRBJ2-7,few,13,-,TRBV10-2,CASIGDSSYEQYF,TGCGCCAGCATAGGCGACAGTTCCTACGAGCAGTACTTC
TRBJ2-7,-,15,-,TRBV4-2,CASSQNGGLSYEQYF,TGTGCCAGCAGCCAAAACGGAGGACTCTCCTACGAGCAGTACTTC
TRBJ1-2,few,17,-,TRBV28,CASYFNPGTPIKYGYTF,TGTGCCAGTTACTTTAACCCCGGGACTCCAATAAAGTATGGCTACACCTTC
TRBJ2-7,-,16,TRBD1,TRBV6-5,CASSYAAGTGLYEQYF,TGTGCCAGCAGTTACGCCGCCGGGACAGGATTGTACGAGCAGTACTTC
TRBJ1-2,-,13,-,TRBV6-5,CASGRDPLRGYTF,TGTGCCAGCGGTCGGGATCCTTTGCGTGGCTACACCTTC
TRBJ2-1,-,14,TRBD1,TRBV7-3,CASSSGQGAEEQFF,TGTGCCAGCAGCTCAGGACAGGGGGCGGAGGAGCAGTTCTTC
TRBJ2-5,-,15,TRBD2,TRBV5-4,CASSFSGGPQETQYF,TGTGCCAGCAGCTTTAGCGGGGGGCCACAAGAGACCCAGTACTTC
TRBJ2-1,-,15,-,TRBV7-9,CASSSPRTAAIRQFF,TGTGCCAGCAGCTCCCCTCGGACAGCCGCTATACGGCAGTTCTTC
TRBJ2-3,-,16,-,TRBV4-2,CASSQERPRGGDTQYF,TGTGCCAGCAGCCAAGAGCGGCCAAGGGGGGGAGATACGCAGTATTTT
TRBJ2-7,-,15,-,TRBV5-6,CASSSIDRTTYEQYF,TGTGCCAGCAGCTCGATCGACAGAACTACCTACGAGCAGTACTTC